Listed here are 4 T cell receptor beta chains from one sample, sequenced in a study of OX40 agonist ivuxolimab in advanced cancers. TCRdb's table, derived via immunoSEQ multiplex PCR, lists solely in-frame clones and lacks some. Among some 98,000 clones, roughly 87% were seen once, and the ten largest hold approximately 0.29%. Source: CD4+ or CD8+ T cells sorted from blood, taken in a trial of the OX40 agonist ivuxolimab. These receptors all stem from an adult with an advanced solid tumor such as melanoma, head and neck, liver or kidney cancer.

This sequence joins TRBV7-9 and TRBJ2-3; 10 nucleotides line up with TRBD2. The CDR3 loop spans 16 amino acids. Trimming cost V 3 bases and J 2 bases; bases outside gene matches: 5. Germline V CDR1 and CDR2: SEHNR, FQNEAQ (reference sequence). The CDR3 here is CASSFTLAGDTDTQYF. The CDR3 DNA reads as TGTGCCAGCAGCTTTACGCTAGCGGGGGACACAGATACGCAGTATTTT.

The chain uses TRBV5-4 and TRBJ2-5; 7 bases fit TRBD1. With the DNA end fitting TRBJ2-7 better, the J assignment may be wrong. The CDR3 extends over 14 amino acids. The V gene's germline CDR1 is SGHNT and CDR2 YYREEE (reference sequence). This chain's CDR3 is CASSHAGGRYEQYF. The CDR3 DNA sequence: TGTGCCAGCAGCCATGCAGGGGGTAGGTACGAGCAGTACTTC.

This clone occurred once. The chain combines TRBV5-1 with TRBJ1-1, with 7 bases lining up with TRBD1. V shed 4 bases and J 10 bases; nucleotides not matched to a gene: 7. This CDR3 comprises 12 residues. Per the germline V gene, CDR1 is SGHRS and CDR2 is YFSETQ. This CDR3 is CASSTGDRAAFF. DNA of the CDR3: TGCGCCAGCAGCACCGGTGACAGGGCAGCTTTCTTT.

The chain uses TRBV7-9 and TRBJ2-6; unclear D gene. Trimming left V 3 bases short and J 0 bases short, with 12 bases between. CDR3 length: 17 amino acids. Germline CDR1 is SEHNR and CDR2 is FQNEAQ (reference sequence). CDR3 DNA sequence: TGTGCCAGCAGCTTGGCAGGATTGAGCTCTGGGGCCAACGTCCTGACTTTC. It codes for CASSLAGLSSGANVLTF.